The 9 T cell receptor beta chains below were found in one sample sequenced in a study of Tregs in tolerant kidney transplant recipients. Using immunoSEQ multiplex PCR, the repertoire was profiled, and TCRdb retains in-frame clones only, with some absent. The table gives approximately 35,000 clones; the top ten clones make up more than 6.5% of it. Sequenced material: CD8+ T cells from blood, taken before the transplant. Source of these receptors: a human donor who received a combined kidney and bone marrow transplant.

To note about this clone: The read halts 3 residues ahead of the CDR3 end, with the missing end drawn from the germline J gene. The genes are TRBV6-1 and TRBJ2-7; D is ambiguous. The CDR3 totals 16 residues. V lost 1 base and J 2 bases, leaving 15 bases between the germline ends. CDR1 is MNHNS, CDR2 SASEGT, per germline. CDR3 bases read: TGTGCCAGCAGTGAAGAGAGGCTGGTGGGCACCTACGAG. Its protein product is CASSEERLVGTYE. The complete CDR3 sequence is CASSEERLVGTYEQYF.

Note on this clone: Coverage ceases 3 residues before the CDR3 finishes, and the germline J gene fills in the end. The genes are TRBV19 and TRBJ1-5, with TRBD1 identical over 7 bases. Germline V gives CDR1 LNHDA, CDR2 SQIVND (reference sequence). V lost 4 bases to trimming and J lost 1 base; unmatched junction nucleotides: 10. The CDR3 spans 17 residues. CDR3 residues: CASSRAPTGNSNQPQHF. The covered CDR3 bases are TGTGCCAGTAGTAGGGCCCCGACAGGGAACAGCAATCAGCCC.

Points on this clone: With the read ending 3 residues before the CDR3 end, the germline J gene is used to fill in that end. The chain employs TRBV19 and TRBJ2-3, with unresolved D. The CDR3 totals 12 residues. Germline V gives CDR1 LNHDA, CDR2 SQIVND (reference sequence). Trimming stripped 10 bases from V and 5 bases from J, with 13 bases between. The CDR3 sequence: CATSLHGDTQYF. The part of the CDR3 DNA that was read is TGTGCCACCTCCCTTCACGGAGATACG.

A word on this clone: Read sequence stops 3 residues before the CDR3 end, and the germline J gene provides the missing end. The rearrangement joins TRBV19 to TRBJ2-3, with 10 nucleotides matching TRBD2. V trimming: 4 bases; J trimming: 2 bases; junction bases outside the gene matches: 6. Germline V CDR1 and CDR2: LNHDA, SQIVND (reference sequence). The CDR3 has 16 amino acids. The CDR3 region is CASSTLAGDPTDTQYF. The sequenced CDR3 bases are TGTGCCAGTAGTACCCTAGCGGGGGACCCCACAGATACG.

Note on this clone: The read comes to an end 3 residues before the CDR3 does, leaving the germline J gene to fill in the end. The genes are TRBV7-2 and TRBJ2-7; 7 bases align to TRBD2. CDR1 and CDR2 (germline): SGHTA, FQGNSA. CDR3 length equals 14 residues. J was trimmed by 2 bases and V by 5 bases; bases with no gene match: 6. Incomplete CDR3 DNA: TGTGCCAGCAGCATCCGGGACTATGCCTACGAG. This sequence encodes CASSIRDYAYE. The whole CDR3 is CASSIRDYAYEQYF.

As for this clone: The CDR3 end falls 3 residues outside the read, so it is completed with the germline J gene. The chain recombines TRBV18 with TRBJ2-7; 9 bases agree with TRBD1. The germline CDR1 and CDR2 sequences are KGHSH and LQKENI. V was pared by 6 bases and J by 4 bases, with 25 bases of the junction left unmatched. The CDR3 consists of 20 residues. The sequenced CDR3 bases are TGTGCCAGCTCGCAGAGCTGGGGACAGGGTATCGTTCCGAACCCTTACGAG. Its protein is CASSQSWGQGIVPNPYE. The CDR3, in full, reads CASSQSWGQGIVPNPYEQYF. Supplemented by reference TRBV18 and TRBJ2-7, the full variable domain reads NAGVMQNPRHLVRRRGQEARLRCSPMKGHSHVYWYRQLPEEGLKFMVYLQKENIIDESGMPKERFSAEFPKEGPSILRIQQVVRGDSAAYFCASSQSWGQGIVPNPYEQYFGPGTRLTVT.

As concerns this clone: The CDR3 end is not reached by the read, which stops 3 residues before it; the germline J gene fills it in. This chain joins TRBV18 and TRBJ2-7; 8 nucleotides align to TRBD1. Germline V gene lookup returns CDR1 KGHSH and CDR2 LQKENI. This CDR3 comprises 18 residues. V lost 6 bases, J lost 0 bases, and 16 bases stayed unmatched. The CDR3 loop reads CASSPFYRDRIVSYEQYF. Partial CDR3 DNA: TGTGCCAGCTCGCCCTTCTACCGGGACAGGATTGTCTCCTACGAG.

As to this clone: The read halts 3 residues ahead of the CDR3 end, with the missing end drawn from the germline J gene. This chain uses TRBV6-2 or TRBV6-3 with TRBJ2-7; tentatively, D is TRBD1 (6 bases). The V end was cut by 7 bases, the J end by 4 bases, with 8 bases between. The germline CDR1 and CDR2 sequences are MNHEY and SVGEGT. The CDR3 spans 11 residues. CDR3 region: CASTDRYEQYF. CDR3 DNA, as far as it was read: TGTGCCAGCACCGACAGGTACGAG.

CDR3 sequence reads: CAISESSLAGPSRTDTQYF. The sequenced CDR3 bases are TGTGCCATCAGTGAGTCGTCCCTAGCGGGCCCCTCTCGCACAGATACG. The chain combines TRBV10-3 with TRBJ2-3; 8 nucleotides align to TRBD2. The DNA ends 3 residues before the CDR3 does, and the rest of the CDR3 is filled in from the germline J gene. Looked up from germline, CDR1 is ENHRY and CDR2 is SYGVKD. This CDR3 spans 19 amino acids. Losses at the gene ends were 0 bases for V and 1 base for J; bases not matched to a gene: 12.